Listed below are T cell receptor beta chains from one sample, sequenced in a study of cytomegalovirus exposure and HLA in healthy donors. Libraries were prepared by immunoSEQ multiplex PCR; TCRdb keeps only in-frame clonotypes and omits some of them. The sample carries roughly 180,000 clones, roughly four fifths recorded once. What was sequenced was PBMCs. These receptors came from a female donor in good health and CMV-seronegative. The CDR3 runs from the conserved cysteine through the conserved F or W.

J gene | V gene | CDR3 protein
TRBJ2-7 | TRBV4-3 | CASSQAEGPYEQYF
TRBJ2-6 | TRBV9 | CASSPQTYYSSGANVLTF
TRBJ1-1 | TRBV4-3 | CASSQDLGGNTEAFF
TRBJ1-3 | TRBV4-2 | CASSQEGNGGSGNTIYF
TRBJ2-1 | TRBV4-2 | CASSQEGDRVVDEQFF
TRBJ2-7 | TRBV7-2 | CASSRKFRDISYEQYF
TRBJ2-1 | TRBV6-4 | CASSERLAGGDEQFF
TRBJ1-1 | TRBV19 | CASSFREGTEAFF
TRBJ2-6 | TRBV5-1 | CASSLITGANVLTF
TRBJ2-3 | TRBV18 | CASSPGRGKVDTQYF
TRBJ2-5 | TRBV4-2 | CASSQDPGAKTQYF
TRBJ1-2 | TRBV2 | CASTRNYGYTF
TRBJ2-7 | TRBV4-2 | CASSQDTSYSYEQYF
TRBJ2-2 | TRBV12-1 | CASSFAGQVIGELFF
. | TRBV6-5 | CASSPGTGPYEQYF
TRBJ2-5 | TRBV7-3 | CASSFGGSGETQYF
TRBJ2-2 | TRBV10-3 | CATSGANTGELFF
TRBJ2-1 | TRBV5-6 | CASSLEAHLSYNEQFF
TRBJ2-3 | TRBV6-5 | CASSSVDTQYF
TRBJ1-1 | TRBV6-5 | CASSAGGLGNTEAFF
TRBJ1-2 | TRBV5-6 | CASSLWPGDYGYTF
TRBJ1-6 | TRBV9 | CASSVEGIRSPLHF
TRBJ2-7 | TRBV7-2 | CASRSQDRVPYEQYF
TRBJ1-1 | TRBV7-9 | CASRLSTEAFF
TRBJ1-5 | TRBV5-5 | CASSLRTELNQPQHF
TRBJ2-1 | TRBV18 | CASSPLAVLQFF
TRBJ1-1 | TRBV21-1 | CASSKAPQGQGGVNTEAFF
TRBJ1-5 | TRBV5-6 | CASSLRGRSDQPQHF
TRBJ1-2 | TRBV9 | CASSSDRLRGDYGYTF
TRBJ2-3 | TRBV5-1 | CASSFTSGGIADTQYF
TRBJ2-7 | TRBV13 | CASSLGTGTLGGYEQYF
TRBJ1-2 | TRBV6-5 | CASSPIGERIYGYTF
TRBJ2-7 | TRBV19 | CASSIETGYEQYF
TRBJ1-2 | TRBV9 | CASSESLGHLDRYTF
TRBJ1-2 | TRBV28 | CASSLSQFRGYTF
TRBJ2-7 | TRBV6-5 | CASRIGQGAREQYF
TRBJ2-7 | TRBV29-1 | CSVPGQINSEQYF
TRBJ2-2 | TRBV7-2 | CASSRERQGRTGELFF
TRBJ2-7 | TRBV7-2 | CASSFGTGQVFYEQYF
TRBJ2-7 | TRBV23-1 | CASSHGSLIGEQYF
TRBJ2-3 | TRBV6-5 | CASSPRDSHDTQYF
TRBJ1-1 | TRBV2 | CASSLQGARGGTEAFF
TRBJ1-4 | TRBV27 | CASSRTGDEKLFF
TRBJ1-2 | TRBV7-8 | CASSAPGQGWYGYTF
TRBJ2-5 | TRBV2 | CASSPVGAMGETQYF
TRBJ2-2 | TRBV6-4 | CASSDPDIIGELFF
TRBJ1-6 | TRBV28 | CASSFGQLNSPLHF
TRBJ2-1 | TRBV18 | CASSPIASTYNEQFF